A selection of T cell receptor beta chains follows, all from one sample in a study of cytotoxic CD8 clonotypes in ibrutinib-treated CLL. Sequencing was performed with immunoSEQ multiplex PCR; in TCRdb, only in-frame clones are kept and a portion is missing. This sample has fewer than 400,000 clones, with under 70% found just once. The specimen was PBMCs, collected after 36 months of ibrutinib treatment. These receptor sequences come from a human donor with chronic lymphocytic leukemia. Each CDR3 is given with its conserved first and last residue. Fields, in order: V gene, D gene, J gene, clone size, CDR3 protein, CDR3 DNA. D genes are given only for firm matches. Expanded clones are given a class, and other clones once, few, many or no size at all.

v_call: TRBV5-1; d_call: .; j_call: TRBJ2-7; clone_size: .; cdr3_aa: CASSFGGWGDEQYF; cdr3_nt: TGCGCCAGCAGCTTTGGCGGATGGGGGGACGAGCAGTACTTC
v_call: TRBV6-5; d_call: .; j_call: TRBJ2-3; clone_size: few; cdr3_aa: CASSYGVSTDTQYF; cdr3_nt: TGTGCCAGCAGTTACGGGGTTAGCACAGATACGCAGTATTTT
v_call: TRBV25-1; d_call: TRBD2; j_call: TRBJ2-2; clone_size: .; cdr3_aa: CASSGPRLAGGTGELFF; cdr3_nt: TGTGCCAGCAGTGGCCCGAGACTAGCGGGAGGCACCGGGGAGCTGTTTTTT
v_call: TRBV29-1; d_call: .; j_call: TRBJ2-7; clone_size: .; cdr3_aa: CSVEGKDYEQYF; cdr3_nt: TGCAGCGTTGAGGGAAAGGACTACGAGCAGTACTTC
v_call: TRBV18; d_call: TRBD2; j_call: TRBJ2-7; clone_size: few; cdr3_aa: CARFGRAYEQYF; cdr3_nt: TGTGCCAGATTCGGGAGGGCCTACGAGCAGTACTTC
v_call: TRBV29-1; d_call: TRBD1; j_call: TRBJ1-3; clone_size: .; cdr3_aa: CSIQGGPSAGNTIYF; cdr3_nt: TGCAGCATTCAGGGGGGGCCTAGTGCTGGAAACACCATATATTTT
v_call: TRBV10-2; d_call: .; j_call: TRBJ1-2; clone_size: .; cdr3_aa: CASTLGSFYGYTF; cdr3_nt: TGCGCCAGCACACTGGGTTCCTTCTATGGCTACACCTTC
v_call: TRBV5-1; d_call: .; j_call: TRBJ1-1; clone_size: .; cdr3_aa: CASSWQGGNTEAFF; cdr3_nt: TGCGCCAGCAGCTGGCAGGGAGGGAACACTGAAGCTTTCTTT
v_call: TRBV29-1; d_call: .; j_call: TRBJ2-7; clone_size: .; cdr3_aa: CSVELPGMGYEQYF; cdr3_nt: TGCAGCGTTGAACTCCCAGGCATGGGCTACGAGCAGTACTTC
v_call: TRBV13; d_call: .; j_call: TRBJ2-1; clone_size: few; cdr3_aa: CASSLYRSNNEQFF; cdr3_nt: TGTGCCAGCAGCTTATACCGGTCCAACAATGAGCAGTTCTTC
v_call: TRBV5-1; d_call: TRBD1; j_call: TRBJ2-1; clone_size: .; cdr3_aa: CASSLGQGVNEQFF; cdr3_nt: TGCGCCAGCAGCCTGGGACAGGGTGTCAATGAGCAGTTCTTC
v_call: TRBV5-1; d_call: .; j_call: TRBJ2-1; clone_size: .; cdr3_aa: CASSADGLNEQFF; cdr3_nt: TGCGCCAGCAGCGCGGACGGACTCAATGAGCAGTTCTTC
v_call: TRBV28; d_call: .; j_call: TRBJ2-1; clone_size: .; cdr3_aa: CATYNFEDLRYEQFF; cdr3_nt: TGTGCCACCTACAACTTTGAGGACTTAAGGTATGAGCAGTTCTTC
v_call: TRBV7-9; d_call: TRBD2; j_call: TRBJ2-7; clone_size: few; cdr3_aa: CASSLELAGSSEQYF; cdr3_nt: TGTGCCAGCAGCTTAGAGCTAGCGGGATCTTCCGAGCAGTACTTC
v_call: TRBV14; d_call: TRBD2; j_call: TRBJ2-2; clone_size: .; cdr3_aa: CASSQATTSGRPTGELFF; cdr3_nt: TGTGCCAGCAGCCAAGCTACGACTAGCGGGAGGCCCACCGGGGAGCTGTTTTTT
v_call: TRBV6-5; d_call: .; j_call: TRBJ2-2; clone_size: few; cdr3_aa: CASTILSGSGELFF; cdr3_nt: TGTGCCAGCACCATCTTGAGCGGGTCCGGGGAGCTGTTTTTT